Listed below are T cell receptor beta chains from one sample, sequenced in a study of T cell repertoires in cytomegalovirus infection. TCRdb recomputed calls from the reads with MiXCR, one row per CDR3 protein. The data show roughly 760,000 distinct CDR3 sequences, with 35% seen just once and 2.8% held by the top ten. The specimen sequenced was PBMCs. The receptors come from a human donor in good health (CMV status not recorded). Some clones in this sample may be carry-over from other donors' samples. The CDR3 runs from the conserved cysteine through the conserved F or W. The order of the fields is D gene, V gene, clone size, J gene, CDR3 protein, CDR3 DNA. A D gene is named only where the DNA matches it firmly. The size entry is marked missing in some rows and otherwise reads once, few, many or a size class.

D: -
V: TRBV7-6
size: -
J: TRBJ1-5
CDR3: CASSLGIAGDQPQHF
DNA: TGTGCCAGCAGCTTAGGCATTGCGGGAGATCAGCCCCAGCATTTT

D: TRBD1
V: TRBV2
size: once
J: TRBJ1-1
CDR3: CASRGDSLNTEAFF
DNA: TGTGCCAGCAGGGGGGACAGCTTGAACACTGAAGCTTTCTTT

D: -
V: TRBV20-1
size: -
J: TRBJ1-6
CDR3: CSGQGPDNSPLHF
DNA: TGCAGTGGCCAGGGACCAGATAATTCACCCCTCCACTTT

D: TRBD2
V: TRBV20-1
size: -
J: TRBJ2-5
CDR3: CSARDGAGYETQYF
DNA: TGCAGTGCTAGAGACGGAGCGGGATATGAGACCCAGTACTTC

D: -
V: TRBV7-9
size: -
J: TRBJ1-4
CDR3: CASTSLSGRVFF
DNA: TGTGCCAGCACCTCCCTATCGGGGAGGGTGTTTTTT

D: -
V: TRBV12-3/TRBV12-4
size: -
J: TRBJ1-3
CDR3: CASSPRGQGGNTIYF
DNA: TGTGCCAGCAGTCCCCGGGGGCAGGGTGGAAACACCATATATTTT

D: -
V: TRBV6-8
size: -
J: TRBJ2-2
CDR3: CASSYSVGGRANTGELFF
DNA: TGTGCCAGCAGTTACTCAGTCGGCGGCAGGGCGAACACCGGGGAGCTGTTTTTT

D: -
V: TRBV5-6
size: -
J: TRBJ1-2
CDR3: CASSLGYDGYTF
DNA: TGTGCCAGCAGTCTGGGCTACGATGGCTACACCTTC

D: TRBD2
V: TRBV7-6
size: few
J: TRBJ2-2
CDR3: CASSLGSGGTGELFF
DNA: TGTGCCAGCAGCTTAGGGTCGGGGGGAACCGGGGAGCTGTTTTTT

D: TRBD1
V: TRBV24-1
size: many
J: TRBJ2-1
CDR3: CATSVLGTGKDEQFF
DNA: TGTGCCACCAGTGTGCTTGGGACAGGGAAAGATGAGCAGTTCTTC

D: TRBD1
V: TRBV4-1
size: few
J: TRBJ2-2
CDR3: CASSPGAGGGELFF
DNA: TGCGCCAGCAGCCCCGGGGCAGGGGGCGGGGAGCTGTTTTTT

D: -
V: TRBV27
size: -
J: TRBJ2-2
CDR3: CASSDGFNTGELFF
DNA: TGTGCCAGCAGCGATGGATTTAACACCGGGGAGCTGTTTTTT

D: -
V: TRBV6-1
size: few
J: TRBJ1-1
CDR3: CASRRDGEKAFF
DNA: TGTGCCAGCAGGAGGGACGGCGAGAAAGCTTTCTTT

D: TRBD1
V: TRBV18
size: few
J: TRBJ2-3
CDR3: CASSPIGQEVPWMTDTQYF
DNA: TGTGCCAGCTCACCAATAGGACAGGAGGTCCCCTGGATGACAGATACGCAGTATTTT

D: -
V: TRBV20-1
size: few
J: TRBJ2-3
CDR3: CSASRGDTQYF
DNA: TGCAGTGCTAGCAGAGGAGATACGCAGTATTTT

D: -
V: TRBV27
size: -
J: TRBJ2-5
CDR3: CASSPMDGFQETQYF
DNA: TGTGCCAGCAGCCCAATGGACGGATTCCAAGAGACCCAGTACTTC